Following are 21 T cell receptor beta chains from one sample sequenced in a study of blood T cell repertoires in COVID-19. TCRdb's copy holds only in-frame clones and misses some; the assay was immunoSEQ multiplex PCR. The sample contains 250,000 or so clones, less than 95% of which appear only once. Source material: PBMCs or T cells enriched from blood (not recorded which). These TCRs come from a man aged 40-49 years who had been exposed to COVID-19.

Here the CDR3 DNA reads TGTGCCAGCTCCGAACCGGGAAAGCAAGAGACCCAGTACTTC. Amino acid sequence: CASSEPGKQETQYF. The rearrangement joins TRBV18 to TRBJ2-5, with TRBD2 as a possible D gene (5 bases). Trimming removed 6 bases at V and 2 bases at J, with 13 bases between. Germline values: CDR1 KGHSH, CDR2 LQKENI. CDR3 size: 14 residues.

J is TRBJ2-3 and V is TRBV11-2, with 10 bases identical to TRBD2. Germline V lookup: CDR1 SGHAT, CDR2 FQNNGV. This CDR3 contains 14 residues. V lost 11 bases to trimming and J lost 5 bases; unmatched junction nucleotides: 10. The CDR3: CAGKREGQGDTQYF. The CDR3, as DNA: TGTGCCGGAAAGCGGGAGGGCCAGGGAGATACGCAGTATTTT.

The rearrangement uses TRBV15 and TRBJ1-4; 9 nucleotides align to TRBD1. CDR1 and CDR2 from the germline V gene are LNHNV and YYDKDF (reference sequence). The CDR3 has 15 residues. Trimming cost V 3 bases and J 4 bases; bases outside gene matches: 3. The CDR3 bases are TGTGCCACCAGCAGGACGGGACAGGGTAATGAAAAACTGTTTTTT. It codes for CATSRTGQGNEKLFF.

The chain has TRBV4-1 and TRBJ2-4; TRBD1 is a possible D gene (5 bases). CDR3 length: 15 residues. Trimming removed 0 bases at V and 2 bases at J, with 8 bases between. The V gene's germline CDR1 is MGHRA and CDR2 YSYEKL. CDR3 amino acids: CASSQDSGSKNIQYF. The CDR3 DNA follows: TGCGCCAGCAGCCAAGATTCAGGGTCCAAAAACATTCAGTACTTC.

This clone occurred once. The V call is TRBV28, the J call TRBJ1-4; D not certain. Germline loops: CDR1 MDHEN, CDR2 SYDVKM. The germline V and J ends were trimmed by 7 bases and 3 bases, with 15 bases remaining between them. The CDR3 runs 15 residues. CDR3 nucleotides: TGTGCCAGCAACCTCGGATCCGGGGCTAATGAAAAACTGTTTTTT. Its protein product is CASNLGSGANEKLFF.

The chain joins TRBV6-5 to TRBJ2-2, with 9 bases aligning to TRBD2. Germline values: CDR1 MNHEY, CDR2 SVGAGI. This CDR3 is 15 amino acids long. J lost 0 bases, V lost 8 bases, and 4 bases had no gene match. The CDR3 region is CASARLAANTGELFF. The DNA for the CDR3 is TGTGCCAGCGCGAGACTAGCGGCGAACACCGGGGAGCTGTTTTTT.

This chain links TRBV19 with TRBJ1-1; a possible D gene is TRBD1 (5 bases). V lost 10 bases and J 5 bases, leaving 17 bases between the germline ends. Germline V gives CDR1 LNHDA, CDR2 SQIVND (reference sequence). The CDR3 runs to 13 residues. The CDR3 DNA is TGTGCCACTCGACGCGGGGGGAAAACTGAAGCTTTCTTT. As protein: CATRRGGKTEAFF.

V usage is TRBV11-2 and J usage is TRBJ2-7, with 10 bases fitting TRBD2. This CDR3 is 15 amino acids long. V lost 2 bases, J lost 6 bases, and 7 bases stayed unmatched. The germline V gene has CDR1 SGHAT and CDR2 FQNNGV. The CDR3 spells CASSLYPSGSGEQYF. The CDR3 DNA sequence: TGTGCCAGCAGCTTATACCCTAGCGGGAGTGGCGAGCAGTACTTC.

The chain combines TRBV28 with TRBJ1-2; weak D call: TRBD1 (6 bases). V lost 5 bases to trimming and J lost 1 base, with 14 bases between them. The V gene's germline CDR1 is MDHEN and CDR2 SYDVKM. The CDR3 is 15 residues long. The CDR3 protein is CASSEGGTFNYGYTF. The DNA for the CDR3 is TGTGCCAGCAGTGAGGGGGGGACATTTAACTATGGCTACACCTTC.

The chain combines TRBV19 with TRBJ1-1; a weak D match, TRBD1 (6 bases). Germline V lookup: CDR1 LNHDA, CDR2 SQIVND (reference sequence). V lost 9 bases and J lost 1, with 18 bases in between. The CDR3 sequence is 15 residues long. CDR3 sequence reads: CASKTSRDKNTEAFF. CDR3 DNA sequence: TGTGCCAGCAAAACTTCACGGGACAAGAACACTGAAGCTTTCTTT.

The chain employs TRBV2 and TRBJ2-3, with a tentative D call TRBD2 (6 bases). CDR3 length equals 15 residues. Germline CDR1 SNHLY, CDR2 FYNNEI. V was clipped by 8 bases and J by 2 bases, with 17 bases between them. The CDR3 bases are TGTGCCAGCGCGAAAAGGGGCGGGACCACAGATACGCAGTATTTT. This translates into CASAKRGGTTDTQYF.

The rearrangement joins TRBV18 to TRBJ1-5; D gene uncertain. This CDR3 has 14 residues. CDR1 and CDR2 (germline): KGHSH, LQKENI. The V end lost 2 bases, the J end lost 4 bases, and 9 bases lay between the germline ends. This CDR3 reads CASSPESGNQPQHF. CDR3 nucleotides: TGTGCCAGCTCACCAGAATCGGGAAATCAGCCCCAGCATTTT.

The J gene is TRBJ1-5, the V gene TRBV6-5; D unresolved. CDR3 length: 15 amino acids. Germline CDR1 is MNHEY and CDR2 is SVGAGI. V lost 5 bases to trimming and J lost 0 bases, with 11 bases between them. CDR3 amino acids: CASSTRQDSNQPQHF. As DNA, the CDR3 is TGTGCCAGCAGTACCCGACAAGATAGCAATCAGCCCCAGCATTTT.

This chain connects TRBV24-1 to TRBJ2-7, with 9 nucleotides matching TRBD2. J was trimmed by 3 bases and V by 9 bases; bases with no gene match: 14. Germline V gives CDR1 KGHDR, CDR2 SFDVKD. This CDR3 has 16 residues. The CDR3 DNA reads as TGTGCCACCCAGGGGCTGAGTCTAGCGGGACACTACGAGCAGTACTTC. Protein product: CATQGLSLAGHYEQYF.

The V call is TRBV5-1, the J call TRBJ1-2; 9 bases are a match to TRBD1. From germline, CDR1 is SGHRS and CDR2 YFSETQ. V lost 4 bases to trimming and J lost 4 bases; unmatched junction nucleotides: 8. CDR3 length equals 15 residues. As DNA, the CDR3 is TGCGCCAGCAGCAGTCCCATGGACAGGGGCTATGGCTACACCTTC. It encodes CASSSPMDRGYGYTF.

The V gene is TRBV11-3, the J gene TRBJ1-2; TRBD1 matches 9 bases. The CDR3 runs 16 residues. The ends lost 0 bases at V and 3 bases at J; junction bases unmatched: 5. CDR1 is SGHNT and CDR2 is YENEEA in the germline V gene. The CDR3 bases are TGTGCCAGCAGCTTAGATACCACAGGGGGCTACTATGGCTACACCTTC. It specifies CASSLDTTGGYYGYTF.

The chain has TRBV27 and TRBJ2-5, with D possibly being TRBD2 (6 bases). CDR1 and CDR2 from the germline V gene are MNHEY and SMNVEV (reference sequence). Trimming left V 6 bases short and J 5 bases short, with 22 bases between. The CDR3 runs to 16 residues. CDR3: CASRPSGALRGETQYF. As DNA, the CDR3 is TGTGCCAGCAGACCTTCCGGGGCTCTCCGGGGGGAGACCCAGTACTTC.

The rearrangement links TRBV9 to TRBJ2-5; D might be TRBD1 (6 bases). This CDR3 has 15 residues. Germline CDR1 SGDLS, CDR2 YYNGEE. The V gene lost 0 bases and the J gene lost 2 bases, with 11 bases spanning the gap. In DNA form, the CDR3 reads TGTGCCAGCAGCGTAGGGACAGATACTCAAGAGACCCAGTACTTC. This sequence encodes CASSVGTDTQETQYF.

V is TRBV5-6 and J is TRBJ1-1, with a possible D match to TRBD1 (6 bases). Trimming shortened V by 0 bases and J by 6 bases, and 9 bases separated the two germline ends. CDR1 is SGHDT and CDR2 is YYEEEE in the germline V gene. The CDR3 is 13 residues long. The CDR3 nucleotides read TGTGCCAGCAGCTTGGTGGGGGGGCCTGAAGCTTTCTTT. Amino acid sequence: CASSLVGGPEAFF.

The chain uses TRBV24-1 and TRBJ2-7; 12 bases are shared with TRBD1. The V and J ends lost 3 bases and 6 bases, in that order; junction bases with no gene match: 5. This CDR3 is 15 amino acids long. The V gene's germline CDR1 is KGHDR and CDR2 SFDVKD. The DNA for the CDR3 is TGTGCCACCAGTGATAAGGGACAGGGGGCGATCGAGCAGTACTTC. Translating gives CATSDKGQGAIEQYF.

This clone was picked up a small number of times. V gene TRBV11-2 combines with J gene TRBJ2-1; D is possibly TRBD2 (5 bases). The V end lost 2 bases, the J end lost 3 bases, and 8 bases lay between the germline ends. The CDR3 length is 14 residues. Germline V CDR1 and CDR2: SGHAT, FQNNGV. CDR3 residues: CASSLYGVYNEQFF. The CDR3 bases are TGTGCCAGCAGCTTATACGGGGTCTACAATGAGCAGTTCTTC.